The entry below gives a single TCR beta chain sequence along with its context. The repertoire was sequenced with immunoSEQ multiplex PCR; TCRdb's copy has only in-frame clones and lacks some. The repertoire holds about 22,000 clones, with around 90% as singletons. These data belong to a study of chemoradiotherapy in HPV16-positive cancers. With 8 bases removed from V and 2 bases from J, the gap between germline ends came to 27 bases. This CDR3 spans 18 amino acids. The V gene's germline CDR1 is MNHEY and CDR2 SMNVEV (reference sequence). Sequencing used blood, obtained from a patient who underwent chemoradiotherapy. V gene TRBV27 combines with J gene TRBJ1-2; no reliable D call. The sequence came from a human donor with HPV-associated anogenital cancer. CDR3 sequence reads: CASGYVSPTTVVNYGYTF. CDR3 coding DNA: TGTGCCAGCGGTTATGTCTCCCCCACAACCGTCGTCAACTATGGCTACACCTTC.